These 22 T cell receptor beta chains were all obtained from the same sample, sequenced in a study of post-analysis software for immune sequencing data (dated by TCRdb to 2013 to 2016). What the work shows at the level of the full study, not this receptor alone: Patients showed significantly higher frequencies than controls for roughly five TRBV segments, among them TRBV5-6, TRBV5-1 and TRBV20-1.

Their antigen targets remain unknown. The receptor library was made with PCR. Sequencing instrument: Illumina HiSeq 2500. To reduce PCR and sequencing biases, unique molecular identifiers were incorporated into the TCR beta cDNA libraries. TCRdb reran the public reads through fastp at Q25 and MiXCR, keeping productive beta chains. One record per CDR3 amino acid sequence lists the most common genes and DNA. The sample table contains hundreds of thousands of distinct CDR3 sequences; only one count was recorded for less than 40% of them. The ten largest clones represent under 5.5% of the sample. What was sequenced was blood. Receptors originate from a girl aged 5-17 years with multiple sclerosis.

In this sample, this clonotype turned up a few times. The chain couples TRBV3-1 to TRBJ2-1, with TRBD1 matching over 9 bases. CDR1 LGHDT and CDR2 YNNKEL come from the germline V gene (reference sequence). The J segment lost 6 bases and the V segment lost 8 bases, leaving 8 bases of the junction unmatched. This CDR3 has 14 residues. Written as DNA, the CDR3 is TGTGCCAGCGCGCGGGACAGGGCTAGCAATGAGCAGTTCTTC. Its protein product is CASARDRASNEQFF.

This clonotype was seen ten or more times. The J gene is TRBJ2-5, the V gene TRBV5-6; TRBD2 agrees at 8 bases. The ends lost 3 bases at V and 3 bases at J; junction bases unmatched: 7. CDR1 is SGHDT and CDR2 is YYEEEE in the germline V gene. This CDR3 contains 15 residues. DNA of the CDR3: TGTGCCAGCAGCTATCAGCGGGGGAGGGAAGAGACCCAGTACTTC. This sequence encodes CASSYQRGREETQYF.

This chain connects TRBV27 to TRBJ2-1, with 7 positions matching TRBD1. In germline, CDR1 is MNHEY, CDR2 SMNVEV (reference sequence). The CDR3 runs to 15 residues. Germline trimming cut 2 bases from V and 10 bases from J; bases unmatched to any gene: 11. The CDR3 sequence is CASSLSFRGGSEQFF. DNA of the CDR3: TGTGCCAGCAGTTTAAGTTTCCGAGGGGGCAGCGAGCAGTTCTTC.

In the case of this clonotype: An end of the junction does not agree with germline; a read error may underlie this. This chain links TRBV6-5 with TRBJ1-1; 9 positions match TRBD1. CDR3 length: 17 amino acids. From germline, CDR1 is MNHEY and CDR2 SVGAGI. The CDR3 DNA reads as TGTGCCGGCAGTTACCGCCTGACAGGGGGTGTGAACACTGAAGCTTTCTTT. Protein sequence: CAGSYRLTGGVNTEAFF.

To note about this clonotype: A much larger clonotype is one base distant, so this may be a read error. J is TRBJ2-1 and V is TRBV25-1; D remains unclear. Matching the DNA end better, TRBJ2-7 makes the J call doubtful. Per germline, CDR1 MGHDK and CDR2 SYGVNS. The CDR3 is 13 amino acids. The CDR3 DNA follows: TGTGCCAGCAGGAGCCCTATGTACAATGAGCAGTACTTC. Its protein is CASRSPMYNEQYF.

The V and J genes are TRBV5-1 and TRBJ2-1, with TRBD1 matching over 8 bases. The CDR3 covers 15 residues. Losses at the gene ends were 2 bases for V and 0 bases for J; bases not matched to a gene: 1. The germline gives CDR1 SGHRS, CDR2 YFSETQ. The CDR3 is CASSFRGPSYNEQFF. DNA of the CDR3: TGCGCCAGCAGCTTCAGGGGGCCCTCCTACAATGAGCAGTTCTTC.

At least ten counts were recorded for this clonotype. The gene calls are TRBV5-6 and TRBJ2-3, with 7 bases matching TRBD2. CDR1 is SGHDT, CDR2 YYEEEE, per germline. The CDR3 loop spans 17 amino acids. The trim removed 4 bases at V and 1 base at J, leaving 12 bases unmatched. This CDR3 reads CASSVHGAGRGTDTQYF. The CDR3 DNA sequence: TGTGCCAGCAGCGTACACGGGGCAGGGAGGGGCACAGATACGCAGTATTTT.

V is TRBV7-2 and J is TRBJ2-5, with TRBD2 as a possible D gene (6 bases). CDR1 is SGHTA, CDR2 FQGNSA, per germline. The CDR3 has 13 amino acids. V lost 5 bases and J 2 bases, leaving 9 bases between the germline ends. CDR3 sequence: CASSRRVQETQYF. For the CDR3, the DNA is TGTGCCAGCAGCCGGAGGGTTCAAGAGACCCAGTACTTC.

The chain has TRBV14 and TRBJ2-4; D might be TRBD1 (6 bases). The germline V gene encodes CDR1 SGHDN and CDR2 FVKESK. The CDR3 runs 11 residues. The germline V and J ends were trimmed by 3 bases and 13 bases, with 10 bases remaining between them. The CDR3 protein is CASSHGDKQYF. The CDR3 DNA reads TGTGCCAGCAGCCACGGGGACAAGCAGTACTTC.

The chain uses TRBV11-2 and TRBJ1-1; D possibly corresponds to TRBD1 (5 bases). Germline V gene lookup returns CDR1 SGHAT and CDR2 FQNNGV. V shed 2 bases and J shed 6 bases, with 7 bases lying between them. The CDR3 contains 12 residues. This CDR3 reads CASSLQQAEAFF. In DNA form, the CDR3 reads TGTGCCAGCAGCTTACAACAGGCTGAAGCTTTCTTT.

V gene TRBV7-9 combines with J gene TRBJ1-1; the D is unclear. The CDR3 loop spans 14 amino acids. V was pared by 3 bases and J by 5 bases, with 13 bases between. Germline CDR1 reads SEHNR; CDR2 reads FQNEAQ (reference sequence). This chain's CDR3 is CASSLLSGMTEAFF. Written as DNA, the CDR3 is TGTGCCAGCAGCTTGCTGTCAGGAATGACTGAAGCTTTCTTT.

This clonotype was recorded many times. The rearrangement joins TRBV27 to TRBJ2-3, with 8 bases fitting TRBD2. The CDR3 extends over 15 amino acids. Germline loops: CDR1 MNHEY, CDR2 SMNVEV (reference sequence). The trim removed 7 bases at V and 2 bases at J, leaving 8 bases unmatched. CDR3: CASTTGGPFTDTQYF. DNA for the CDR3: TGTGCCAGCACGACGGGAGGGCCGTTCACAGATACGCAGTATTTT.

The CDR3 DNA sequence: TGCGCCAGCAGCTTGAGGACGTACCTTCCGAGGGAGACCCAGTACTTC. Amino acids: CASSLRTYLPRETQYF. The J gene is TRBJ2-5, the V gene TRBV5-1; unclear D gene. Germline loops: CDR1 SGHRS, CDR2 YFSETQ. Trimming removed 1 base from V and 5 bases from J, with 18 bases in between. This CDR3 has 16 residues.

This chain uses TRBV12-3 or TRBV12-4 with TRBJ2-6; 11 bases match TRBD2. The CDR3 has 17 residues. V shed 5 bases, J shed 2 bases, and the junction held 5 bases outside the gene matches. The CDR3 region is CASSVRTSGPGANVLTF. CDR3 in DNA: TGTGCCAGCAGTGTACGGACTAGCGGGCCTGGGGCCAACGTCCTGACTTTC.

The CDR3 DNA sequence: TGTGCCAGCAGTTCCCAACTAGCGGGGGTCGGGATTAGCACAGATACGCAGTATTTT. Translating gives CASSSQLAGVGISTDTQYF. This sequence joins TRBV6-5 and TRBJ2-3, with 11 bases matching TRBD2. With V trimmed by 4 bases and J by 0 bases, 12 bases remained unmatched. This CDR3 contains 19 residues. Germline V CDR1 and CDR2: MNHEY, SVGAGI.

The CDR3 DNA reads TGTGCCAGCAGTACGGGAGGACTAGCGGAATCTAGGGATACGCAGTATTTT. Amino acids: CASSTGGLAESRDTQYF. This sequence joins TRBV28 and TRBJ2-3, with 10 nucleotides matching TRBD2. The CDR3 extends over 17 amino acids. Germline V gene sequence: CDR1 MDHEN, CDR2 SYDVKM. The junction had 14 bases not matched to a gene; V was cut back by 5 bases and J by 6 bases.

J is TRBJ2-7 and V is TRBV19; 9 nucleotides agree with TRBD1. This CDR3 has 15 amino acids. The ends lost 5 bases at V and 6 bases at J; junction bases unmatched: 11. Germline-derived CDR1 and CDR2 are LNHDA and SQIVND (reference sequence). CDR3 sequence: CASSASSGQGAEQYF. CDR3 bases: TGTGCCAGTAGTGCTTCCTCGGGACAGGGAGCCGAGCAGTACTTC.

The V call is TRBV20-1, the J call TRBJ2-7; 9 bases fit TRBD2. From germline, CDR1 is DFQATT and CDR2 SNEGSKA (reference sequence). J gave up 2 bases and V 1 base, and 0 bases lay outside the gene matches. The CDR3 spans 13 residues. CDR3 sequence: CSARGGRAYEQYF. In nucleotides, the CDR3 is TGCAGTGCTAGAGGCGGGAGGGCCTACGAGCAGTACTTC.

The V call is TRBV27, the J call TRBJ1-2, with TRBD1 identical over 8 bases. CDR1 is MNHEY and CDR2 is SMNVEV in the germline V gene (reference sequence). J lost 4 bases, V lost 4 bases, and 8 bases had no gene match. This CDR3 is built from 15 residues. In DNA, the CDR3 is TGTGCCAGCAGTTCATCGTCAGGGGGCGTCTATGGCTACACCTTC. Residues: CASSSSSGGVYGYTF.

The rearrangement links TRBV2 to TRBJ2-1; D is unresolved. Germline V lookup: CDR1 SNHLY, CDR2 FYNNEI. V gave up 5 bases and J gave up 6 bases, with 11 bases separating them. The length of the CDR3 is 13 residues. This chain's CDR3 is CASSSYQSNEQFF. CDR3 bases: TGTGCCAGCAGTAGTTATCAATCCAATGAGCAGTTCTTC.

A few counts support this clonotype. This may be a read error, as it is one base from a much larger clone. J is TRBJ2-4 and V is TRBV4-1, with D hard to call. The end of the DNA aligns better with TRBJ2-7, so the J call may be wrong. Germline V lookup: CDR1 MGHRA, CDR2 YSYEKL. This CDR3 comprises 15 residues. The DNA of the CDR3 is TGCGCCAGCAGCCAAGATATAACCGCAACCTACGAGCAGTACTTC. Translated: CASSQDITATYEQYF.

This clonotype was observed a few times. This may arise from a read error, as a much more abundant clone is one base away. The chain combines TRBV28 with TRBJ1-2; no reliable D call. Germline V lookup: CDR1 MDHEN, CDR2 SYDVKM. V lost 8 bases to trimming and J lost 7 bases, with 8 bases between them. The length of the CDR3 is 10 residues. The CDR3 region is CASGRRGYTF. CDR3 bases: TGTGCCAGCGGCCGTCGTGGCTACACCTTC.